The TCR beta chain under discussion was sequenced for a study of technical replicates of blood from a few donors. The data were produced by immunoSEQ multiplex PCR, yet TCRdb's version contains in-frame clones alone and is incomplete. The table has around 76,000 clones, over 95% seen once. V lost 2 bases, J lost 8 bases, and 8 bases stayed unmatched. Germline V gives CDR1 MDHEN, CDR2 SYDVKM. The CDR3 has 15 residues. The receptor was isolated from a human donor in good health. This chain links TRBV28 with TRBJ2-1, with TRBD2 matching over 8 bases. Sequencing was done on a sample of T cells isolated from PBMCs. The CDR3 region has the DNA TGTGCCAGCAGTTTAGTGGGACTAGGTGGTCATGAGCAGTTCTTC. This sequence encodes CASSLVGLGGHEQFF. The whole variable domain, filled in from reference TRBV28 and TRBJ2-1, reads DVKVTQSSRYLVKRTGEKVFLECVQDMDHENMFWYRQDPGLGLRLIYFSYDVKMKEKGDIPEGYSVSREKKERFSLILESASTNQTSMYLCASSLVGLGGHEQFFGPGTRLTVL.